This TCR beta chain was documented in a study of Graves' ophthalmopathy and Graves' hyperthyroidism listed by TCRdb under 2018. Background on the whole study: Hyperthyroidism was defined as stable when no progression to ophthalmopathy occurred within 18 months of follow-up. To tell Graves' ophthalmopathy apart from Graves' hyperthyroidism, and to predict which patients would progress to ophthalmopathy, the study relied on TCR beta repertoire signatures. In total, 135 blood samples were TCR-sequenced: 40 to 45 ophthalmopathy, approximately 75 hyperthyroidism and around 17 hyperthyroidism-to-ophthalmopathy patients. A discovery set of 100 patients (43 ophthalmopathy, about 58 stable hyperthyroidism) was enrolled to explore V-J signatures distinguishing ophthalmopathy from hyperthyroidism. The independent validation cohort included under 20 hyperthyroidism patients plus 17 patients who later progressed from hyperthyroidism to ophthalmopathy. T-cell repertoires of thyroid tissue and blood were compared in 5 or 6 hyperthyroidism patients. Following sample collection, hyperthyroidism patients were given methimazole at a starting dose of 30 mg daily, and ophthalmopathy patients were given high-dose intravenous methylprednisolone.

Turning to this clonotype: Its antigen is currently not known. Base quality data are lacking; no much larger clone is found one base away.

For repertoire sequencing, TCR beta CDR3 regions were amplified from RNA transcripts. The first round of RT-PCR was done with HTBI primers and the Qiagen OneStep RT-PCR kit, and was followed by a second round of multiplex PCR, then size selection and purification. Sequencing of the libraries was carried out on an Illumina HiSeq2000 in paired-end mode with 100 bp reads. The authors' pipeline ran thus. Reads were processed with SOAPnuke, discarding reads with adapters, uncalled bases, mean Phred below 15, or no exact constant-primer or identifier match. High-quality paired reads were merged with COPE v1.2.5. Each unique nucleotide sequence was treated as a clonotype, and MiTCR v1.1 was used to align the clonotypes to the IMGT TRB V, D and J references. Only V-J combinations with frequency above 0.0001 were analysed, covering about 99% of repertoires. A TCR clonal expansion and chaos score per V-J combination was defined as the ratio of F50 clonal expansion to chaos observed in the TCRdist matrix. Welch's t-statistics and random forest were used to reduce the features to 10 to 15 V-J combinations, which were then used as input to a naive Bayes classifier. Thyroid-blood repertoire similarity was quantified with the Morisita-Horn index. TCRdb reran the public reads through fastp at Q25 and MiXCR, keeping productive beta chains. For every CDR3 protein sequence, its rows merge into one entry that carries the most common genes and DNA. TCRdb's processing, not the study's, gives the V and J calls here. Counted in this sample were over a million distinct CDR3 sequences; roughly two fifths of them appeared once. The ten most abundant clones make up roughly 10% of the sample.

The germline V gene (reference sequence) yields LNHNV for CDR1 and YYDKDF for CDR2. The CDR3 runs 16 amino acids, cysteine and phenylalanine included. The only DNA kept is the CDR3, 48 bases in frame from the first base. Trimming removed 0 bases from V and 3 bases from J, leaving 11 bases between the germline ends. Paper-wide results and their limitations: Most expanded thyroid clonotypes with a frequency above 0.001 also appeared in blood, which suggests that blood repertoires may reflect the immune response in the thyroid. In cross-validation, the 13-signature model distinguished ophthalmopathy from stable hyperthyroidism with about 88% sensitivity and approximately 81% specificity, and in the test set the corresponding values were roughly 80% and 76%. Sample size was not predetermined statistically, and investigators were not blinded to group allocation. In validation, the model predicted ophthalmopathy progression with more than 55% sensitivity and around 72% specificity; about a dozen predicted patients were CT-confirmed with GO in a median of roughly 6.8 months.

Patients with hyperthyroidism were aged 18 to 65 years, had been newly diagnosed, and had a disease duration of less than 2 months. Patients were excluded if they had other autoimmune diseases, uncontrolled infections, pregnancy or lactation. Diagnosis was based on clinical symptoms, serum thyroxine, TRAb, thyroid ultrasound and orbital computed tomography. Total RNA was extracted with Trizol reagent and quality-checked on an Agilent 2100 Bioanalyzer. Sample: peripheral blood or thyroid tissue (not recorded which). Recombination joined TRBV15 with TRBJ2-2; 6 matching bases give a weak D call of TRBD1. This receptor was taken from an adult man with Graves' hyperthyroidism. The DNA sequence follows: TGTGCCACCAGCAGAGAAGACAGGTTTGACACCGGGGAGCTGTTTTTT. This gives the protein CATSREDRFDTGELFF.